This T cell receptor (beta chain) was captured by sequencing in a study of blood T cell repertoires in COVID-19. Germline CDR1 SGHTA, CDR2 FQGTGA. The junction had 4 bases not matched to a gene; V was cut back by 4 bases and J by 1 base. This CDR3 has 15 amino acids. Some clones are missing from TCRdb's copy, which holds only in-frame ones; the method was immunoSEQ multiplex PCR. The data contain roughly 290,000 clones, 80% to 85% of them seen just once; the ten biggest clones take up 15% to 18%. This clonotype was sampled from a person aged 70 to 85 with COVID-19, enrolled during active disease. Sequenced material: peripheral blood. This rearrangement joins TRBV7-3 to TRBJ2-1; TRBD2 aligns across 7 bases. The chain's CDR3 is CASSSKAGSYNEQFF. The CDR3 DNA reads as TGTGCCAGCAGCTCCAAAGCGGGATCCTACAATGAGCAGTTCTTC.